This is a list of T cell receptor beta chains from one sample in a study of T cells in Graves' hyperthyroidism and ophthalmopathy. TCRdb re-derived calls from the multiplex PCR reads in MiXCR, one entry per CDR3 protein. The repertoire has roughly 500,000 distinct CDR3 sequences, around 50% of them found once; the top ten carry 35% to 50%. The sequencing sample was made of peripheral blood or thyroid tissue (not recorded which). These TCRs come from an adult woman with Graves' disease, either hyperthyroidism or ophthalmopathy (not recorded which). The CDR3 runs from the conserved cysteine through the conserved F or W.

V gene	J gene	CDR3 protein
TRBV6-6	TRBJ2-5	CASTRGGAKETQYF
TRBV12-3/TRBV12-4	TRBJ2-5	CASSLSTPQYF
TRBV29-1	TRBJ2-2	CSVAASGRNTGELFF
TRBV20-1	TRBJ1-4	CSAPSGREKLFF
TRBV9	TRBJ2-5	CASSVGRKAGGPTETQYF
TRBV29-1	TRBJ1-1	CSVSRVVSEAFF
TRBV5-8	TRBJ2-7	CASKSSDGTYEQYF
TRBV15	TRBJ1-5	CATSRASNQPQHF
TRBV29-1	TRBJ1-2	CSVEQGYYGYTF
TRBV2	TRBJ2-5	CASSEVGSSETQYF
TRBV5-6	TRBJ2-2	CASSLNKQGSNTGELFF
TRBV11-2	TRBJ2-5	CASSSFISQETQYF
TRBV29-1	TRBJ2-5	CSVGEGTQYF
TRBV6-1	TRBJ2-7	CASREFPGAANYEQYF